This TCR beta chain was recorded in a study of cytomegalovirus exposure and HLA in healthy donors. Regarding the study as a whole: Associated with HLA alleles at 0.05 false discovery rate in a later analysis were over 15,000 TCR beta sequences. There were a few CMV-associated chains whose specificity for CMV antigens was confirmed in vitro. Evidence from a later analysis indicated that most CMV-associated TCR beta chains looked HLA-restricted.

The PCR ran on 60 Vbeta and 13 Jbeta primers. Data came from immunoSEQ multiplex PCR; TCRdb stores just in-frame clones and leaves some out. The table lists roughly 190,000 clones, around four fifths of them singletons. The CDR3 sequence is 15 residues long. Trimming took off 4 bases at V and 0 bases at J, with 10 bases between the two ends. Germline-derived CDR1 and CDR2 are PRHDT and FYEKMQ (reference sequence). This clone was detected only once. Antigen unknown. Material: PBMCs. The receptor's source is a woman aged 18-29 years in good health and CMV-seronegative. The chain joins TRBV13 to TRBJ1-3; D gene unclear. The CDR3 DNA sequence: TGTGCCAGCAGCTCCTGGCAAAACTCTGGAAACACCATATATTTT. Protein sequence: CASSSWQNSGNTIYF.